This TCR beta chain came from a study of CD8+ T cells in alopecia areata. Study-level results: Sequencing of scalp tissue also captures the resident alphabeta T cells of normal skin.

Alopecia areata patients gave lesional scalp punch biopsies and peripheral blood samples. V was shortened by 3 bases and J by 6 bases, with 14 bases between the two germline ends. This CDR3 comprises 13 residues. Germline CDR1 SQVTM, CDR2 ANQGSEA. Note on this clone: Its matching antigen is unknown.

Following extraction, RNA underwent reverse transcription to cDNA, which served as the sequencing template. Produced via immunoSEQ multiplex PCR; TCRdb's table is partial and in-frame only. The profile shows approximately 98,000 clones, 58% of them singletons. This TCR was sampled from a human donor with alopecia areata. The gene calls are TRBV29-1 and TRBJ1-2; no firm D call. Sequenced input: NKG2D-low CD8+ T cells sorted from blood. The CDR3 DNA reads TGCAGCGTTGACGAACCCTCCGCGGATGGCTACACCTTC. It yields the protein CSVDEPSADGYTF. The whole variable domain, remainder taken from reference TRBV29-1 and TRBJ1-2, is SAVISQKPSRDICQRGTSLTIQCQVDSQVTMMFWYRQQPGQSLTLIATANQGSEATYESGFVIDKFPISRPNLTFSTLTVSNMSPEDSSIYLCSVDEPSADGYTFGSGTRLTVV.